This T cell receptor (beta chain) stems from a study of technical replicates of blood from a handful of donors. This table comes from immunoSEQ multiplex PCR, and its TCRdb copy is limited to in-frame clones, with some not included. Counted here are 80,000 or so clones, 95% to 98% occurring once; the ten biggest clones make up approximately 0.2%. Germline CDR1 and CDR2: MGHRA and YSYEKL. V shed 4 bases, J shed 4 bases, and the junction held 3 bases outside the gene matches. The CDR3 is 14 residues long. Source material: T cells isolated from PBMCs. The receptor was derived from a human donor in good health. The V and J genes are TRBV4-1 and TRBJ2-3, with 9 bases matching TRBD1. In DNA, the CDR3 is TGCGCCAGCAGCCTTGGGACAGGGTCAGATACGCAGTATTTT. This codes for CASSLGTGSDTQYF.